These T cell receptor beta chains were read from a single sample in a study of cytomegalovirus exposure and HLA in healthy donors. TCRdb's copy holds only in-frame clones and misses some; the assay was immunoSEQ multiplex PCR. The table includes around 150,000 clones, approximately 80% detected once. Sequenced input: PBMCs. The receptors derive from a woman between 40 and 55 years old in good health and CMV-seropositive. CDR3s include the opening cysteine and the closing phenylalanine or tryptophan. The D gene is left open where the match is weak. Where a row states a size, it is once, few, many or the class of an expanded clone; other rows omit it.

V,D,length,J,size,CDR3,DNA
TRBV28,TRBD2,16,TRBJ2-4,-,CASSRLAGRRVNIQYF,TGTGCCAGCAGTAGACTAGCGGGACGGCGGGTAAACATTCAGTACTTC
TRBV2,TRBD2,16,TRBJ2-3,-,CASSAGTSGRGDTQYF,TGTGCCAGCAGCGCCGGGACTAGCGGGAGAGGGGATACGCAGTATTTT
TRBV25-1,-,14,TRBJ2-2,-,CASSESRNTGELFF,TGTGCCAGCAGTGAATCTAGGAACACCGGGGAGCTGTTTTTT
TRBV11-2,TRBD1,14,TRBJ2-7,-,CASSLGRGLYEQYF,TGTGCCAGCAGCTTAGGCAGGGGGTTGTACGAGCAGTACTTC
TRBV29-1,TRBD1,14,TRBJ2-7,-,CSAAAGTGDHEQYF,TGCAGCGCCGCCGCCGGGACAGGGGACCACGAGCAGTACTTC
TRBV27,-,12,TRBJ2-3,once,CASSFIADTQYF,TGTGCCAGCAGTTTTATAGCAGATACGCAGTATTTT
TRBV5-1,TRBD1,16,TRBJ1-5,-,CASSLVITGAGQPQHF,TGCGCCAGCAGCTTGGTCATAACAGGGGCTGGTCAGCCCCAGCATTTT
TRBV5-1,TRBD1,15,TRBJ2-1,-,CASSSAGGEFNEQFF,TGCGCCAGCAGCTCCGCAGGGGGCGAGTTTAATGAGCAGTTCTTC
TRBV7-9,-,13,TRBJ2-3,-,CASSFPGRRTQYF,TGTGCCAGCAGCTTCCCTGGGAGGAGAACGCAGTATTTT
TRBV19,-,19,TRBJ1-1,-,CASSISDYHTTGPGGEAFF,TGTGCCAGTAGTATATCGGATTATCACACGACGGGACCCGGAGGGGAAGCTTTCTTT
TRBV6-5,-,14,TRBJ2-7,-,CASSYPGLGYEQYF,TGTGCCAGCAGTTACCCTGGACTGGGCTACGAGCAGTACTTC
TRBV27,-,14,TRBJ2-4,-,CASSLEGRGDIQYF,TGTGCCAGCAGTTTAGAGGGCAGGGGGGACATTCAGTACTTC
TRBV28,TRBD2,19,TRBJ2-7,-,CASSSIGLTSGLWPYEQYF,TGTGCCAGCAGTTCAATAGGCCTTACTAGCGGGCTTTGGCCCTACGAGCAGTACTTC
TRBV5-1,TRBD2,20,TRBJ2-3,once,CASSSGLAGGSTGSTDTQYF,TGCGCCAGCAGCTCGGGTCTAGCGGGGGGGTCAACCGGGAGCACAGATACGCAGTATTTT
TRBV6-5,-,15,TRBJ1-5,few,CASSYSVGMDQPQHF,TGTGCCAGCAGTTACTCGGTCGGGATGGATCAGCCCCAGCATTTT
TRBV5-1,-,14,TRBJ1-2,-,CASNPGASNYGYTF,TGCGCCAGCAACCCCGGTGCATCCAACTATGGCTACACCTTC
TRBV28,-,14,TRBJ2-5,-,CASSPNGLVETQYF,TGTGCCAGCAGCCCGAACGGGTTGGTGGAGACCCAGTACTTC
TRBV6-5,TRBD1,15,TRBJ1-6,-,CASSGNRGYNSPLHF,TGTGCCAGCAGTGGGAACAGGGGTTATAATTCACCCCTCCACTTT
TRBV9,TRBD2,17,TRBJ2-1,few,CASSTLLGTSGSNEQFF,TGTGCCAGCAGCACGTTACTAGGGACTAGCGGGAGCAATGAGCAGTTCTTC
TRBV28,-,12,TRBJ2-7,-,CASGIARYEQYF,TGTGCCAGCGGCATAGCTAGGTACGAGCAGTACTTC
TRBV4-3,TRBD1,15,TRBJ1-2,few,CASSQEGTGAYGYTF,TGCGCCAGCAGCCAAGAGGGGACAGGAGCCTATGGCTACACCTTC
TRBV30,-,14,TRBJ1-1,-,CAWSSRVLNTEAFF,TGTGCCTGGAGTTCCAGGGTATTGAACACTGAAGCTTTCTTT
TRBV9,-,15,TRBJ1-4,few,CASSVGVATNEKLFF,TGTGCCAGCAGCGTAGGAGTTGCAACTAATGAAAAACTGTTTTTT
TRBV7-9,TRBD2,13,TRBJ2-7,-,CSSSLAGGYEQYF,TGTTCCAGCAGCTTAGCGGGAGGTTACGAGCAGTACTTC
TRBV2,-,15,TRBJ2-5,-,CASGDRIGRGETQYF,TGTGCCAGCGGAGACCGGATCGGCAGGGGAGAGACCCAGTACTTC
TRBV7-8,TRBD1,15,TRBJ2-7,-,CASSPRTGFIYEQYF,TGTGCCAGCAGCCCCCGGACAGGGTTCATCTACGAGCAGTACTTC
TRBV7-3,TRBD2,15,TRBJ2-5,-,CASSLGTSAQETQYF,TGTGCCAGCAGCTTGGGGACTAGCGCCCAAGAGACCCAGTACTTC
TRBV6-5,TRBD1,13,TRBJ1-2,-,CASSYRQGGGYTF,TGTGCCAGCAGTTACAGGCAGGGGGGTGGCTACACCTTC
TRBV5-6,-,15,TRBJ2-7,-,CASSSTGGSSYEQYF,TGTGCCAGCAGCTCGACAGGAGGTAGCTCCTACGAGCAGTACTTC